The 32 T cell receptor beta chains below come from one sample, sequenced in a study of T cells in Graves' hyperthyroidism and ophthalmopathy. There were TCR beta CDR3 regions amplified from RNA transcripts. First-round RT-PCR with HTBI primers amplified the TCR CDR3 region. TCRdb re-derived calls from the multiplex PCR reads in MiXCR, one entry per CDR3 protein. Of about 300,000 distinct CDR3 sequences listed, less than 30% are singletons. Input material: blood. All receptors come from a man in his forties with Graves' hyperthyroidism that later progressed to Graves' ophthalmopathy.

The sample holds many counts of this clonotype. V is TRBV9 and J is TRBJ1-1, with D possibly matching TRBD1 (5 bases). Germline V lookup: CDR1 SGDLS, CDR2 YYNGEE. Trimming removed 1 base at V and 6 bases at J, with 10 bases between. There are 13 residues in the CDR3. In DNA, the CDR3 is TGTGCCAGCAGCGTACAGGGATCGGCTGAAGCTTTCTTT. It specifies CASSVQGSAEAFF.

On this clonotype: A much larger clone differs by one base, so this may be a read error. The rearrangement uses TRBV29-1 and TRBJ2-2; D unresolved. The CDR3 length is 17 residues. Germline assignment: CDR1 SQVTM and CDR2 ANQGSEA. Trimming pared 3 bases from V and 1 base from J, leaving 18 bases between. CDR3 DNA sequence: TGCAGCGTTGACTCGATTCCAGCAATAGGGAACACCGGGGAGCTGTTTTTT. It yields the protein CSVDSIPAIGNTGELFF.

This clonotype was found many times. This sequence joins TRBV19 and TRBJ1-5; the match to TRBD1 covers 11 bases. Germline V CDR1 and CDR2: LNHDA, SQIVND (reference sequence). This CDR3 has 18 amino acids. With 9 bases clipped from V and 4 bases from J, the junction kept 17 bases outside the gene matches. This chain's CDR3 is CASNLGGQGAVSNQPQHF. The CDR3 DNA reads TGTGCCAGCAACCTAGGAGGACAGGGGGCGGTCTCGAATCAGCCCCAGCATTTT.

This clonotype was counted at least ten times. This chain links TRBV24-1 with TRBJ1-3; no firm D call. The CDR3 runs 12 residues. The germline V gene has CDR1 KGHDR and CDR2 SFDVKD. Trimming left V 4 bases short and J 2 bases short, with 2 bases between. The CDR3 spells CATSDPGNTIYF. The CDR3, as DNA: TGTGCCACCAGTGACCCTGGAAACACCATATATTTT.

There are many counts of this clonotype. This chain joins TRBV20-1 and TRBJ1-5; D might be TRBD1 (5 bases). Trimming took 3 bases from V and 4 from J, leaving 10 bases between them. The germline V gene has CDR1 DFQATT and CDR2 SNEGSKA (reference sequence). The CDR3 has 13 residues. This chain's CDR3 is CSASPAGNQPQHF. The DNA of the CDR3 is TGCAGTGCTAGCCCAGCAGGGAATCAGCCCCAGCATTTT.

The rearrangement links TRBV12-3 or TRBV12-4 to TRBJ1-2; D remains ambiguous. V lost 3 bases to trimming and J lost 4 bases, with 9 bases between them. The CDR3 runs 13 residues. CDR3 amino acids: CASSLAASYGYTF. The CDR3 DNA reads TGTGCCAGCAGTTTGGCAGCAAGCTATGGCTACACCTTC.

The V call is TRBV27, the J call TRBJ2-7, with 8 positions matching TRBD2. The germline gives CDR1 MNHEY, CDR2 SMNVEV (reference sequence). This CDR3 has 16 amino acids. V lost 3 bases, J lost 6 bases, and 13 bases stayed unmatched. For the CDR3, the DNA is TGTGCCAGCAGTTTGTATATCCGGACTAGCCTCGGCGAGCAGTACTTC. Translated, it gives CASSLYIRTSLGEQYF.

This clonotype was seen at least ten times. This chain uses TRBV6-1 with TRBJ2-2; D may be TRBD2 (6 bases). This CDR3 contains 15 residues. Germline assignment: CDR1 MNHNS and CDR2 SASEGT. Trimming shortened V by 6 bases and J by 1 base, and 12 bases separated the two germline ends. The CDR3 protein is CASRPVGRNTGELFF. DNA of the CDR3: TGTGCCAGCAGACCAGTCGGGAGGAACACCGGGGAGCTGTTTTTT.

This clonotype was picked up many times. The rearrangement joins TRBV28 to TRBJ2-2; D call uncertain. V lost 3 bases and J 1 base, leaving 12 bases between the germline ends. The CDR3 covers 16 residues. Germline values: CDR1 MDHEN, CDR2 SYDVKM. Written as DNA, the CDR3 is TGTGCCAGCAGTTTGGTGGAGCACCAGAACACCGGGGAGCTGTTTTTT. Translation gives CASSLVEHQNTGELFF.

This clonotype was seen at least ten times. V gene TRBV6-1 combines with J gene TRBJ1-2; D call uncertain. Per the germline V gene, CDR1 is MNHNS and CDR2 is SASEGT. The CDR3 contains 13 residues. V lost 6 bases, J lost 2 bases, and 10 bases lay in between. Here the CDR3 DNA reads TGTGCCAGCAGCTCAAAACCAAACTATGGCTACACCTTC. Its translation is CASSSKPNYGYTF.

This clonotype was seen ten or more times. The chain is built from TRBV12-3 or TRBV12-4 and TRBJ2-5; D ambiguous. Trimming removed 2 bases at V and 5 bases at J, with 6 bases between. CDR3 length equals 12 residues. The CDR3, as DNA: TGTGCCAGCAGTTTAACCCTGGAGACCCAGTACTTC. This sequence encodes CASSLTLETQYF.

This clonotype came up many times. V gene TRBV15 combines with J gene TRBJ1-2; the D gene is possibly TRBD1 (6 bases). This CDR3 has 15 residues. Trimming removed 1 base from V and 4 bases from J, with 13 bases in between. Germline loops: CDR1 LNHNV, CDR2 YYDKDF (reference sequence). The DNA of the CDR3 is TGTGCCACCAGCAGAGCCGGGACACCTGCCTATGGCTACACCTTC. This gives the protein CATSRAGTPAYGYTF.

This clonotype has ten or more counts. The chain links TRBV11-1 to TRBJ2-1, with TRBD2 matching over 9 bases. The CDR3 is 17 amino acids. CDR1 SGHAT and CDR2 FQDESV come from the germline V gene (reference sequence). V was pared by 1 base and J by 5 bases, with 9 bases of the junction left unmatched. The DNA of the CDR3 is TGTGCCAGCAGCTTAGTAGCGGGAGTGGTTGTAGACAATGAGCAGTTCTTC. Translating it yields CASSLVAGVVVDNEQFF.

There are many counts of this clonotype. The chain employs TRBV6-1 and TRBJ2-7; no definite D call. This CDR3 contains 13 residues. V was cut by 4 bases and J by 3 bases, with 10 bases left in between. Germline lookup yields CDR1 MNHNS and CDR2 SASEGT. CDR3 in amino acids: CASSASGVYEQYF. DNA of the CDR3: TGTGCCAGCAGTGCTAGTGGGGTCTACGAGCAGTACTTC.

This clonotype was detected a few times. The chain uses TRBV6-1 and TRBJ1-2; no clear D gene. Trimming removed 4 bases at V and 4 bases at J, with 19 bases between. Germline CDR1 and CDR2: MNHNS and SASEGT. This CDR3 region has 16 residues. This chain's CDR3 is CASSAENPEEFYGYTF. The CDR3 region has the DNA TGTGCCAGCAGTGCAGAGAACCCGGAGGAATTCTATGGCTACACCTTC.

There are many counts of this clonotype. The rearrangement uses TRBV20-1 and TRBJ2-5; 11 nucleotides agree with TRBD2. The CDR3 spans 14 residues. V dropped 6 bases and J dropped 2; count of bases not matched to a gene: 5. Germline-derived CDR1 and CDR2 are DFQATT and SNEGSKA (reference sequence). The CDR3 nucleotides read TGCAGTGCAAGGGGACTAGCGGCACAAGAGACCCAGTACTTC. It translates to CSARGLAAQETQYF.

This chain uses TRBV7-2 with TRBJ2-1; D gene ambiguous. Trimming stripped 1 base from V and 6 bases from J, with 7 bases between. This CDR3 contains 13 residues. Germline values: CDR1 SGHTA, CDR2 FQGNSA. The CDR3 DNA reads as TGTGCCAGCAGCTTAGGGCCAACCAATGAGCAGTTCTTC. This codes for CASSLGPTNEQFF. The full variable domain, in which reference TRBV7-2 and TRBJ2-1 provide the parts outside the CDR3, is GAGVSQSPSNKVTEKGKDVELRCDPISGHTALYWYRQSLGQGLEFLIYFQGNSAPDKSGLPSDRFSAERTGGSVSTLTIQRTQQEDSAVYLCASSLGPTNEQFFGPGTRLTVL.

This chain connects TRBV6-2 or TRBV6-3 to TRBJ1-5, with D possibly TRBD1 on 5 matching bases. V lost 6 bases, J lost 5 bases, and 29 bases lay in between. The CDR3 covers 19 residues. The germline gives CDR1 MNHEY, CDR2 SVGEGT. The CDR3 loop reads CASRWNRQGGNFLDQPQHF. The CDR3 DNA sequence: TGTGCCAGCAGATGGAACAGGCAGGGAGGGAACTTTCTCGATCAGCCCCAGCATTTT.

The V gene is TRBV7-2, the J gene TRBJ2-7; D is perhaps TRBD1 (5 bases). V was cut by 5 bases and J by 1 base, with 9 bases left in between. Germline V lookup: CDR1 SGHTA, CDR2 FQGNSA. The CDR3 sequence is 13 residues long. DNA of the CDR3: TGTGCCAGCAGCAAAAAGGGGTCCTACGAGCAGTACTTC. It yields the protein CASSKKGSYEQYF.

This chain joins TRBV6-2 or TRBV6-3 and TRBJ1-1, with 9 bases matching TRBD1. The CDR3 extends over 13 amino acids. Germline CDR1 reads MNHEY; CDR2 reads SVGEGT. J lost 6 bases, V lost 4 bases, and 3 bases had no gene match. CDR3 amino acids: CASSWDREAEAFF. CDR3 sequence (DNA): TGTGCCAGCAGTTGGGACAGGGAGGCTGAAGCTTTCTTT.

This clonotype was counted ten times or more. The chain employs TRBV11-1 and TRBJ2-7; D is ambiguous. This CDR3 spans 16 amino acids. Trimming left V 1 base short and J 2 bases short, with 15 bases between. The germline gives CDR1 SGHAT, CDR2 FQDESV (reference sequence). This CDR3 reads CASSLGWEPLPYEQYF. The CDR3 nucleotides are TGTGCCAGCAGCTTAGGGTGGGAACCTCTTCCCTACGAGCAGTACTTC.

The chain recombines TRBV12-3 or TRBV12-4 with TRBJ1-1, with TRBD1 matching 7 bases. The CDR3 extends over 16 amino acids. V trimming: 3 bases; J trimming: 3 bases; junction bases outside the gene matches: 10. CDR3 region: CASSFRGYWGDTEAFF. The CDR3 DNA reads as TGTGCCAGCAGTTTCAGGGGGTACTGGGGTGACACTGAAGCTTTCTTT.

This clonotype was recorded many times. J is TRBJ2-4 and V is TRBV11-2; 9 bases fit TRBD2. The ends lost 7 bases at V and 7 bases at J; junction bases unmatched: 5. This CDR3 contains 13 residues. Germline CDR1 reads SGHAT; CDR2 reads FQNNGV. The CDR3 DNA follows: TGTGCCAGCACCCGTAGCGGGAGTAACATTCAGTACTTC. It translates to CASTRSGSNIQYF.

The J gene is TRBJ1-1, the V gene TRBV2; 8 bases line up with TRBD1. Unmatched junction bases numbered 16, after V lost 5 bases and J lost 11 bases. The CDR3 extends over 15 amino acids. Per the germline V gene, CDR1 is SNHLY and CDR2 is FYNNEI. CDR3 nucleotide sequence: TGTGCCAGCAGTTACTATAACCGACAGGGGTTGGGGGCTTTCTTT. This encodes CASSYYNRQGLGAFF.

This clonotype appeared a single time. The chain has TRBV12-3 or TRBV12-4 and TRBJ1-5; D possibly corresponds to TRBD1 (5 bases). The CDR3 runs to 13 residues. V was pared by 6 bases and J by 7 bases, with 13 bases between. CDR3 residues: CASSTFGDQPQHF. Written as DNA, the CDR3 is TGTGCCAGCAGCACATTTGGGGACCAGCCCCAGCATTTT.

This clonotype came up many times. The gene calls are TRBV7-2 and TRBJ2-5; D ambiguous. Trimming took 2 bases from V and 7 from J, leaving 14 bases between them. Per the germline V gene, CDR1 is SGHTA and CDR2 is FQGNSA. The length of the CDR3 is 14 residues. CDR3 bases: TGTGCCAGCAGCTTATCTACGTCGAGAGGGACCCAGTACTTC. This translates into CASSLSTSRGTQYF.

The chain has TRBV4-1 and TRBJ1-1; D gene ambiguous. With 1 base removed from V and 1 base from J, the gap between germline ends came to 7 bases. There are 14 residues in the CDR3. Looked up from germline, CDR1 is MGHRA and CDR2 is YSYEKL. CDR3 DNA: TGCGCCAGCAGCCAAGGTCATCCGAACACTGAAGCTTTCTTT. Translated: CASSQGHPNTEAFF.

This sequence joins TRBV6-1 and TRBJ1-5; D may be TRBD1 (6 bases). The CDR3 covers 16 residues. Germline CDR1 reads MNHNS; CDR2 reads SASEGT. Trimming left V 2 bases short and J 6 bases short, with 17 bases between. This chain's CDR3 is CASSERPKGGLQPQHF. CDR3 coding DNA: TGTGCCAGCAGTGAAAGGCCGAAGGGGGGGCTTCAGCCCCAGCATTTT.

Ten or more counts support this clonotype. The chain combines TRBV28 with TRBJ2-7; D gene ambiguous. This CDR3 contains 14 residues. Germline CDR1 reads MDHEN; CDR2 reads SYDVKM. V was cut by 7 bases and J by 3 bases, with 16 bases left in between. The CDR3 loop is CASTDRTPDYEQYF. As DNA, the CDR3 is TGTGCCAGCACCGATCGGACCCCAGACTACGAGCAGTACTTC.

This clonotype appeared many times. Being one base from a much bigger clone, this may be a read error. CDR3 sequence reads: CASSRIGTGGGTQYF. DNA for the CDR3: TGTGCCAGCAGCCGGATCGGGACAGGGGGAGGGACCCAGTACTTC. The chain employs TRBV6-2 or TRBV6-3 and TRBJ2-5, with 11 bases identical to TRBD1. The V and J ends lost 6 bases and 7 bases, in that order; junction bases with no gene match: 10. The length of the CDR3 is 15 residues. CDR1 MNHEY and CDR2 SVGEGT come from the germline V gene.

This clonotype was seen ten or more times. The chain's CDR3 is CASIGDRAISTEAFF. The CDR3 nucleotides are TGTGCCAGCATTGGGGACAGGGCCATAAGCACTGAAGCTTTCTTT. This chain joins TRBV2 and TRBJ1-1, with 9 bases that match TRBD1. Trimming took 7 bases from V and 4 from J; bases not matched to a gene: 10. The CDR3 length is 15 residues. The V gene's germline CDR1 is SNHLY and CDR2 FYNNEI.

In its sample, this clonotype was seen many times. A junction end diverges from the germline sequence, so it may reflect a read error. The J gene is TRBJ1-1, the V gene TRBV20-1; no firm D call. This CDR3 has 13 amino acids. Per the germline V gene, CDR1 is DFQATT and CDR2 is SNEGSKA (reference sequence). The CDR3 nucleotides are TGCAGTGCTACCAGGTTCATGAACACTGAAGCTCTCTTT. Its protein product is CSATRFMNTEALF.